These 25 T cell receptor beta chains share one sample of origin, sequenced in a study of cytomegalovirus exposure and HLA in healthy donors. Amplification used 60 Vbeta primers and 13 Jbeta primers. Using immunoSEQ multiplex PCR, the repertoire was profiled, and TCRdb retains in-frame clones only, with some absent. The data contain some 130,000 clones, 80% of them singletons. Source material: PBMCs. The receptor source for this set is a male donor in good health and CMV-seropositive.

The chain joins TRBV5-1 to TRBJ2-3; 11 bases align to TRBD2. The ends lost 1 base at V and 0 bases at J; junction bases unmatched: 16. The germline V gene encodes CDR1 SGHRS and CDR2 YFSETQ. The CDR3 is made up of 21 amino acids. The CDR3 protein is CASSLTSGGLPLVYSTDTQYF. CDR3 nucleotide sequence: TGCGCCAGCAGCTTGACTAGCGGGGGTCTACCCCTGGTCTATAGCACAGATACGCAGTATTTT. The full variable domain, with the rest looked up from reference TRBV5-1 and TRBJ2-3, is KAGVTQTPRYLIKTRGQQVTLSCSPISGHRSVSWYQQTPGQGLQFLFEYFSETQRNKGNFPGRFSGRQFSNSRSEMNVSTLELGDSALYLCASSLTSGGLPLVYSTDTQYFGPGTRLTVL.

The genes are TRBV7-2 and TRBJ1-5; no clear D gene. Between the trimmed V and J ends, which lost 2 bases and 5 bases, there was a span of 7 bases. CDR3 size: 13 residues. Per germline, CDR1 SGHTA and CDR2 FQGNSA. CDR3 residues: CASSLWRDQPQHF. Here the CDR3 DNA reads TGTGCCAGCAGCTTATGGAGGGATCAGCCCCAGCATTTT.

The gene calls are TRBV4-1 and TRBJ1-1; no reliable D call. Germline V CDR1 and CDR2: MGHRA, YSYEKL. Trimming cost V 1 base and J 2 bases, with 5 bases left between them. This CDR3 is 13 amino acids long. CDR3 bases: TGCGCCAGCAGCCAAGGAGGAAACACTGAAGCTTTCTTT. It translates to CASSQGGNTEAFF.

The chain employs TRBV5-1 and TRBJ2-1; no reliable D call. The CDR3 has 13 residues. Germline V gene sequence: CDR1 SGHRS, CDR2 YFSETQ. V dropped 1 base and J dropped 3 bases, with 5 bases sitting between them. The CDR3 loop is CASSLNSYNEQFF. The CDR3 DNA is TGCGCCAGCAGCTTGAACAGCTACAATGAGCAGTTCTTC.

The chain employs TRBV29-1 and TRBJ1-1; D might be TRBD1 (6 bases). In germline, CDR1 is SQVTM, CDR2 ANQGSEA. The ends were cut back, 7 bases at V and 3 bases at J, with 18 bases in the middle. This CDR3 has 14 residues. The CDR3 DNA is TGCAGCGCCGGGGGGGGCAGGGAGGACACTGAAGCTTTCTTT. Its protein product is CSAGGGREDTEAFF.

The chain combines TRBV7-3 with TRBJ2-1; D is perhaps TRBD1 (5 bases). The V gene lost 2 bases and the J gene lost 4 bases, with 18 bases spanning the gap. The germline V gene has CDR1 SGHTA and CDR2 FQGTGA. This CDR3 has 17 amino acids. In DNA form, the CDR3 reads TGTGCCAGCAGCTTAGGACCAGGGTTTGGGCCTTACAATGAGCAGTTCTTC. Translating it yields CASSLGPGFGPYNEQFF.

This clone was counted a single time. The chain has TRBV9 and TRBJ2-1, with 8 bases lining up with TRBD1. V lost 4 bases to trimming and J lost 0 bases; unmatched junction nucleotides: 9. This CDR3 region has 17 residues. The germline V gene has CDR1 SGDLS and CDR2 YYNGEE. The CDR3, as DNA: TGTGCCAGCAGCACACCAGACAGGGGAAGCTCCTACAATGAGCAGTTCTTC. Translated, it gives CASSTPDRGSSYNEQFF.

J is TRBJ2-5 and V is TRBV4-2; 9 positions match TRBD2. CDR1 and CDR2 from the germline V gene are LGHNA and YNFKEQ. The CDR3 contains 16 residues. Trimming removed 4 bases from V and 5 bases from J; junction bases left unmatched: 11. The DNA of the CDR3 is TGTGCCAGCAGCCTGAATGCAGCGGGGGGAGGGGAGACCCAGTACTTC. It yields the protein CASSLNAAGGGETQYF.

This chain connects TRBV6-5 to TRBJ2-2, with 8 bases aligning to TRBD1. The CDR3 extends over 14 amino acids. Unmatched junction bases numbered 4, after V lost 5 bases and J lost 5 bases. CDR1 and CDR2 (germline): MNHEY, SVGAGI. The CDR3 DNA reads as TGTGCCAGCAGTGGGACAGGAAGGACCGGGGAGCTGTTTTTT. As protein: CASSGTGRTGELFF.

The J gene is TRBJ2-5, the V gene TRBV7-9, with a tentative D call TRBD2 (7 bases). The length of the CDR3 is 15 residues. V was trimmed by 8 bases and J by 0 bases, leaving 16 bases between them. Germline CDR1 is SEHNR and CDR2 is FQNEAQ (reference sequence). Here the CDR3 reads CASGRGGGYQETQYF. The CDR3 nucleotides are TGTGCCAGCGGTAGGGGGGGAGGGTACCAAGAGACCCAGTACTTC.

V usage is TRBV5-6 and J usage is TRBJ1-1; D might be TRBD1 (5 bases). CDR3 length: 13 residues. The V and J ends lost 3 bases and 5 bases respectively, with 11 bases between them. Germline CDR1 and CDR2: SGHDT and YYEEEE. The chain's CDR3 is CASSWSGGTEAFF. CDR3 coding DNA: TGTGCCAGCAGCTGGAGCGGGGGAACTGAAGCTTTCTTT.

This clone was counted only a few times. V gene TRBV6-1 combines with J gene TRBJ1-2; D unclear. The CDR3 runs 14 residues. Germline V CDR1 and CDR2: MNHNS, SASEGT. Trimming removed 5 bases from V and 0 bases from J, with 10 bases in between. The CDR3 sequence: CASSPRISNYGYTF. CDR3 DNA sequence: TGTGCCAGCAGTCCCAGGATTTCTAACTATGGCTACACCTTC.

The chain employs TRBV9 and TRBJ2-7; D is uncertain. Trimming took off 6 bases at V and 2 bases at J, with 12 bases between the two ends. Germline assignment: CDR1 SGDLS and CDR2 YYNGEE. The CDR3 loop spans 13 amino acids. CDR3 sequence: CASNRDGAYEQYF. The CDR3 DNA reads as TGTGCCAGCAACCGAGACGGAGCCTACGAGCAGTACTTC.

The genes are TRBV7-2 and TRBJ1-5, with TRBD1 as a possible D gene (6 bases). Germline CDR1 reads SGHTA; CDR2 reads FQGNSA. This CDR3 is built from 14 residues. Trimming took off 1 base at V and 5 bases at J, with 9 bases between the two ends. In DNA form, the CDR3 reads TGTGCCAGCAGCTTAGACAGGGACGATCAGCCCCAGCATTTT. Translating gives CASSLDRDDQPQHF. The complete variable domain, with remaining parts taken from reference TRBV7-2 and TRBJ1-5, reads GAGVSQSPSNKVTEKGKDVELRCDPISGHTALYWYRQSLGQGLEFLIYFQGNSAPDKSGLPSDRFSAERTGGSVSTLTIQRTQQEDSAVYLCASSLDRDDQPQHFGDGTRLSIL.

The rearrangement links TRBV29-1 to TRBJ2-5; 7 positions match TRBD2. The J call may be wrong; the DNA end is better matched by TRBJ2-7. This CDR3 is built from 14 residues. Germline V gives CDR1 SQVTM, CDR2 ANQGSEA. The CDR3 sequence is CSVDRAGSPYEQYF. CDR3 sequence (DNA): TGCAGCGTTGACCGAGCGGGGTCCCCCTACGAGCAGTACTTC.

A word on this clone: Distinct nucleotide sequences in the sample also encode this CDR3. The V and J genes are TRBV29-1 and TRBJ2-7, with 7 bases that match TRBD1. Trimming at V came to 0 bases and at J to 0 bases, leaving 2 bases not matched to a gene. This CDR3 has 14 amino acids. CDR1 is SQVTM and CDR2 is ANQGSEA in the germline V gene. The DNA of the CDR3 is TGCAGCGTTGAAGACAGGGACAGCTCCTACGAGCAGTACTTC. Translated, it gives CSVEDRDSSYEQYF.

The chain links TRBV28 to TRBJ2-7; 9 bases line up with TRBD2. Germline assignment: CDR1 MDHEN and CDR2 SYDVKM. This CDR3 comprises 15 residues. Germline trimming cut 0 bases from V and 3 bases from J; bases unmatched to any gene: 3. The CDR3 sequence: CASSLWLAGNYEQYF. The CDR3, as DNA: TGTGCCAGCAGTTTATGGCTAGCGGGGAACTACGAGCAGTACTTC.

The chain recombines TRBV7-2 with TRBJ2-3; TRBD1 agrees at 11 bases. Germline-derived CDR1 and CDR2 are SGHTA and FQGNSA. The V and J ends lost 4 bases and 6 bases, in that order; junction bases with no gene match: 6. The CDR3 has 15 residues. The DNA for the CDR3 is TGTGCCAGCAGCTCTAAGGACAGGGGGCACGATACGCAGTATTTT. This encodes CASSSKDRGHDTQYF.

The chain links TRBV9 to TRBJ2-7; 7 nucleotides line up with TRBD2. The CDR3 runs to 16 residues. The J segment lost 6 bases and the V segment lost 0 bases, leaving 12 bases of the junction unmatched. The germline V gene has CDR1 SGDLS and CDR2 YYNGEE. The CDR3 loop is CASSVGGGGRRSEQYF. As DNA, the CDR3 is TGTGCCAGCAGCGTAGGGGGAGGCGGGAGAAGGTCCGAGCAGTACTTC.

V is TRBV10-1 and J is TRBJ2-1, with TRBD1 as a possible D gene (6 bases). CDR1 is WNHNN, CDR2 SYGVQD, per germline (reference sequence). This CDR3 is built from 12 residues. Deletions cut 8 bases from V and 5 bases from J, with 10 bases between. The DNA of the CDR3 is TGCGCCAGCCCCCAGGGGAACAATGAGCAGTTCTTC. Amino acids: CASPQGNNEQFF.

V usage is TRBV2 and J usage is TRBJ2-3; TRBD1 matches at 8 bases. Germline values: CDR1 SNHLY, CDR2 FYNNEI. The CDR3 extends over 15 amino acids. V was pared by 10 bases and J by 2 bases, with 11 bases of the junction left unmatched. The CDR3 nucleotides read TGTGCCATCACCATTCAGGGGGCGCACACAGATACGCAGTATTTT. Its translation is CAITIQGAHTDTQYF.

The chain carries TRBV5-6 and TRBJ2-7; no clear D gene. The CDR3 runs to 13 residues. V gave up 4 bases and J gave up 4 bases, with 12 bases separating them. Per the germline V gene, CDR1 is SGHDT and CDR2 is YYEEEE. The CDR3 DNA follows: TGTGCCAGCAGCCCGAGACCGGGTTACGAGCAGTACTTC. Its protein product is CASSPRPGYEQYF. Drawing the rest from reference TRBV5-6 and TRBJ2-7, the complete variable domain is DAGVTQSPTHLIKTRGQQVTLRCSPKSGHDTVSWYQQALGQGPQFIFQYYEEEERQRGNFPDRFSGHQFPNYSSELNVNALLLGDSALYLCASSPRPGYEQYFGPGTRLTVT.

The genes are TRBV7-9 and TRBJ2-1; perhaps TRBD2 as D (7 bases). CDR1 SEHNR and CDR2 FQNEAQ come from the germline V gene (reference sequence). CDR3 length: 18 residues. The V and J ends lost 0 bases and 2 bases respectively, with 17 bases between them. The CDR3, as DNA: TGTGCCAGCAGCTTAGCGAGGGGGAGGGGGGTAGCCTACAATGAGCAGTTCTTC. This codes for CASSLARGRGVAYNEQFF.

This clone has just a few counts. The chain carries TRBV11-2 and TRBJ1-1; a weak D match, TRBD1 (6 bases). The CDR3 has 16 amino acids. V was cut by 0 bases and J by 4 bases, with 15 bases left in between. Germline loops: CDR1 SGHAT, CDR2 FQNNGV. The CDR3 sequence: CASSLDRGIRVTEAFF. As DNA, the CDR3 is TGTGCCAGCAGCTTAGATAGGGGGATCAGGGTCACTGAAGCTTTCTTT.

V gene TRBV5-1 combines with J gene TRBJ2-1, with a possible D match to TRBD2 (5 bases). The V end was cut by 5 bases, the J end by 10 bases, with 16 bases between. Looked up from germline, CDR1 is SGHRS and CDR2 is YFSETQ. This CDR3 comprises 13 residues. CDR3 loop: CASSYREGYEQFF. The CDR3 DNA is TGCGCCAGCAGTTACCGAGAGGGTTACGAGCAGTTCTTC.